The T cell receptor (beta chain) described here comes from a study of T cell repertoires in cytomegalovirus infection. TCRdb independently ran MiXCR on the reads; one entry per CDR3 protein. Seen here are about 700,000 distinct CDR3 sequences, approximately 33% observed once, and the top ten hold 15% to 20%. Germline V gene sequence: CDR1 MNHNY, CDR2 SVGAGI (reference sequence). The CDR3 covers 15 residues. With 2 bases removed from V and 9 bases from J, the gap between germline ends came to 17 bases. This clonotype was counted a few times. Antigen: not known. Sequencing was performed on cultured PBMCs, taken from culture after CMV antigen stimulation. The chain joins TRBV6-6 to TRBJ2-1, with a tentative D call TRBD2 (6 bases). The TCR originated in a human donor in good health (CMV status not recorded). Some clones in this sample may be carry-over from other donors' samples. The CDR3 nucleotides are TGTGCCAGCAGTTACACAGCGGGTCAGAGAGGTGAGCAGTTCTTC. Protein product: CASSYTAGQRGEQFF.